The 14 T cell receptor beta chains in this list originate from one sample, sequenced in a study of radiation and T cells in renal cell carcinoma. Sequencing was performed with immunoSEQ multiplex PCR; in TCRdb, only in-frame clones are kept and a portion is missing. This sample has some 75,000 clones; more than 75% occur once, and the top ten carry 5.5% to 7.5%. Time point here: blood 2 weeks post-SBRT. Noted treatment: 15 Gy SBRT to primary tumor, nephrectomy 4 weeks later. Sequences were derived from blood, sampled from a patient whose treatment included radiotherapy and nephrectomy. The receptors were sampled from a man in his 60s with renal cell carcinoma.

The chain uses TRBV10-2 and TRBJ1-2; D perhaps matches TRBD1 (5 bases). CDR1 and CDR2 (germline): WSHSY, SAAADI. V dropped 0 bases and J dropped 5 bases, with 10 bases sitting between them. The CDR3 has 14 amino acids. The CDR3 protein is CASSESAGPYGYTF. The CDR3 DNA reads as TGCGCCAGCAGTGAGTCGGCAGGGCCTTATGGCTACACCTTC.

This clone was found once. The chain couples TRBV19 to TRBJ2-2; 7 nucleotides line up with TRBD2. The CDR3 covers 15 residues. From germline, CDR1 is LNHDA and CDR2 SQIVND (reference sequence). J was trimmed by 0 bases and V by 3 bases; bases with no gene match: 1. CDR3 in amino acids: CASSMSGANTGELFF. CDR3 sequence (DNA): TGTGCCAGTAGTATGAGCGGGGCGAACACCGGGGAGCTGTTTTTT.

This rearrangement joins TRBV2 to TRBJ2-7, with D unclear. Trimming left V 5 bases short and J 3 bases short, with 8 bases between. The CDR3 totals 12 residues. Germline V CDR1 and CDR2: SNHLY, FYNNEI. CDR3 sequence (DNA): TGTGCCAGCAGTCCCGTCCTCTACGAGCAGTACTTC. Amino acid sequence: CASSPVLYEQYF.

This clone was seen only once. CDR3 amino acids: CAISKQGRDTEAFF. In DNA form, the CDR3 reads TGTGCCATCAGCAAACAGGGGAGGGACACTGAAGCTTTCTTT. This chain links TRBV10-3 with TRBJ1-1, with 7 bases lining up with TRBD1. The V and J ends lost 6 bases and 3 bases, in that order; junction bases with no gene match: 7. Per the germline V gene, CDR1 is ENHRY and CDR2 is SYGVKD. The CDR3 contains 14 residues.

This chain links TRBV19 with TRBJ2-7; the match to TRBD2 covers 11 bases. CDR1 is LNHDA, CDR2 SQIVND, per germline (reference sequence). V shed 6 bases, J shed 5 bases, and the junction held 9 bases outside the gene matches. The CDR3 sequence is 15 residues long. This chain's CDR3 is CASSPRLAGTHEQYF. The CDR3 DNA reads TGTGCCAGTAGCCCCCGACTAGCGGGAACCCACGAGCAGTACTTC. Combining the CDR3 with reference TRBV19 and TRBJ2-7 gives the whole variable domain DGGITQSPKYLFRKEGQNVTLSCEQNLNHDAMYWYRQDPGQGLRLIYYSQIVNDFQKGDIAEGYSVSREKKESFPLTVTSAQKNPTAFYLCASSPRLAGTHEQYFGPGTRLTVT.

The gene calls are TRBV7-9 and TRBJ2-1; D call uncertain. CDR3 length equals 14 residues. Between the trimmed V and J ends, which lost 5 bases and 4 bases, there was a span of 12 bases. From germline, CDR1 is SEHNR and CDR2 FQNEAQ (reference sequence). CDR3 protein: CASSLSNPYNEQFF. CDR3 coding DNA: TGTGCCAGCAGCCTATCGAATCCTTACAATGAGCAGTTCTTC. Drawing the rest from reference TRBV7-9 and TRBJ2-1, the complete variable domain is DTGVSQNPRHKITKRGQNVTFRCDPISEHNRLYWYRQTLGQGPEFLTYFQNEAQLEKSRLLSDRFSAERPKGSFSTLEIQRTEQGDSAMYLCASSLSNPYNEQFFGPGTRLTVL.

The chain is built from TRBV10-3 and TRBJ1-2; D unclear. The V end was cut by 4 bases, the J end by 6 bases, with 9 bases between. The CDR3 loop spans 12 amino acids. Germline V lookup: CDR1 ENHRY, CDR2 SYGVKD. CDR3 residues: CAISGGEDGYTF. The CDR3 DNA reads TGTGCCATCAGTGGTGGGGAGGATGGCTACACCTTC.

The chain links TRBV6-6 to TRBJ2-7; tentatively, D is TRBD2 (5 bases). V gave up 2 bases and J gave up 3 bases, with 8 bases separating them. The CDR3 is 13 residues long. CDR1 is MNHNY and CDR2 is SVGAGI in the germline V gene (reference sequence). CDR3 region: CASSYEGDYEQYF. DNA of the CDR3: TGTGCCAGCAGTTACGAGGGAGACTACGAGCAGTACTTC.

This chain uses TRBV7-2 with TRBJ2-2, with TRBD2 as a possible D gene (6 bases). Germline V gene data show CDR1 as SGHTA and CDR2 as FQGNSA. This CDR3 has 15 amino acids. Deletions cut 2 bases from V and 4 bases from J, with 11 bases between. The CDR3 is CASSLSSSATGELFF. CDR3 DNA: TGTGCCAGCAGCTTATCCTCTAGCGCCACCGGGGAGCTGTTTTTT.

The rearrangement uses TRBV5-1 and TRBJ2-7, with a possible D match to TRBD2 (6 bases). CDR3 size: 19 residues. Germline V lookup: CDR1 SGHRS, CDR2 YFSETQ. V lost 3 bases to trimming and J lost 0 bases, with 25 bases between them. CDR3 loop: CASSSYRDFLNSGSYEQYF. The DNA of the CDR3 is TGCGCCAGCAGCTCCTACCGGGACTTTCTAAACTCCGGCTCCTACGAGCAGTACTTC.

The chain has TRBV28 and TRBJ1-1, with D perhaps matching TRBD1 (6 bases). Trimming removed 7 bases at V and 10 bases at J, with 22 bases between. This CDR3 is built from 14 residues. Germline V CDR1 and CDR2: MDHEN, SYDVKM. CDR3 region: CASTVLTGTLRAFF. The CDR3 nucleotides are TGTGCCAGCACCGTTTTAACAGGGACCCTTCGAGCTTTCTTT.

Here the CDR3 reads CATSRDRGTSNEQYF. The CDR3 nucleotides are TGTGCCACCAGCAGAGATAGGGGGACTAGCAACGAGCAGTACTTC. The chain couples TRBV15 to TRBJ2-7; 9 nucleotides line up with TRBD2. Germline assignment: CDR1 LNHNV and CDR2 YYDKDF (reference sequence). The CDR3 sequence is 15 residues long. V lost 0 bases, J lost 5 bases, and 5 bases stayed unmatched.

The chain combines TRBV5-6 with TRBJ2-2; 9 nucleotides match TRBD1. Trimming removed 0 bases from V and 6 bases from J; junction bases left unmatched: 6. This CDR3 has 16 residues. Germline assignment: CDR1 SGHDT and CDR2 YYEEEE. The CDR3 spells CASSLVGTGISGELFF. Here the CDR3 DNA reads TGTGCCAGCAGCTTGGTAGGGACAGGGATTTCCGGGGAGCTGTTTTTT.

V gene TRBV6-5 combines with J gene TRBJ2-7; 8 bases are a match to TRBD1. Germline values: CDR1 MNHEY, CDR2 SVGAGI. CDR3 length: 16 residues. V lost 0 bases to trimming and J lost 1 base; unmatched junction nucleotides: 5. CDR3: CASSYSRDRISYEQYF. CDR3 sequence (DNA): TGTGCCAGCAGTTACTCTAGGGACAGGATATCCTACGAGCAGTACTTC.